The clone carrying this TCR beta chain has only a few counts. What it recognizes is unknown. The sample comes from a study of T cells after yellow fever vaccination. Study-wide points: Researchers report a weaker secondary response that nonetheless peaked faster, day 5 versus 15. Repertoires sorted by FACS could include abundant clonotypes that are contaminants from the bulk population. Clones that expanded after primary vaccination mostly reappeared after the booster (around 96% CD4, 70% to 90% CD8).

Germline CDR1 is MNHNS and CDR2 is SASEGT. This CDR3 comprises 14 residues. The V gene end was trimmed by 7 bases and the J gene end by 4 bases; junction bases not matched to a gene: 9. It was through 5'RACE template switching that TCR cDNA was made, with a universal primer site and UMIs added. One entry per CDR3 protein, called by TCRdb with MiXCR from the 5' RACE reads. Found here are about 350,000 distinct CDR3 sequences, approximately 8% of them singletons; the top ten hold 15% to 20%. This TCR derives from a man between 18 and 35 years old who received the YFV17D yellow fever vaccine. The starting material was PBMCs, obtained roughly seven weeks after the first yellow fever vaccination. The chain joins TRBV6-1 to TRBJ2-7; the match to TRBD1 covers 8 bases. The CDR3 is CASKQGQGFYEQYF. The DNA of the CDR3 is TGTGCCAGCAAGCAAGGACAGGGCTTTTACGAGCAGTACTTC.